Below, 2 T cell receptor beta chains from the same sample are listed, as sequenced in a study of cytomegalovirus exposure and HLA in healthy donors. The PCR had 60 Vbeta and 13 Jbeta primers. The protocol was immunoSEQ multiplex PCR, while the TCRdb copy is restricted to in-frame clones and leaves out a portion. The sample carries roughly 140,000 clones, around 80% recorded once. Sequenced material: PBMCs. The origin of the receptors is a woman in her forties in good health and CMV-seropositive.

V gene TRBV28 combines with J gene TRBJ2-7; D possibly corresponds to TRBD1 (6 bases). The germline gives CDR1 MDHEN, CDR2 SYDVKM. V shed 5 bases and J shed 9 bases, with 17 bases lying between them. CDR3 length: 13 residues. The CDR3: CASSQGDTRWQYF. Here the CDR3 DNA reads TGTGCCAGCAGTCAAGGGGACACTCGGTGGCAGTACTTC.

The chain uses TRBV4-2 and TRBJ1-1; D is perhaps TRBD1 (6 bases). V was pared by 0 bases and J by 4 bases, with 12 bases between. The germline V gene encodes CDR1 LGHNA and CDR2 YNFKEQ. This CDR3 spans 15 amino acids. In nucleotides, the CDR3 is TGTGCCAGCAGCCAAGAAGGAACAGGGAGCACTGAAGCTTTCTTT. Its translation: CASSQEGTGSTEAFF.